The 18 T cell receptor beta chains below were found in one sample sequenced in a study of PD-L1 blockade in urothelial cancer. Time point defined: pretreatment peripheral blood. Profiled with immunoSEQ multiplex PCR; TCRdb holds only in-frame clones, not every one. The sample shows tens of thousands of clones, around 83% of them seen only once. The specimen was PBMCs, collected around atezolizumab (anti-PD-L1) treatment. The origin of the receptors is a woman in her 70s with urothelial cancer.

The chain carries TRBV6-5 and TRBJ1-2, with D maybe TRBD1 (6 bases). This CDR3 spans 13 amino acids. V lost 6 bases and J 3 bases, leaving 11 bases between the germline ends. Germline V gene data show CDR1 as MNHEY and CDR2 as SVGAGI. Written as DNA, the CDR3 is TGTGCCAGCAGGGCGTACAGGGACTATGGCTACACCTTC. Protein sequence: CASRAYRDYGYTF.

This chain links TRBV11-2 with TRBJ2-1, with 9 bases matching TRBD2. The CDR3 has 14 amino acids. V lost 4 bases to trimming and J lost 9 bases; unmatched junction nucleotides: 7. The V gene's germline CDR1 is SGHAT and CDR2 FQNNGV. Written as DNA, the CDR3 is TGTGCCAGCAGCTCGGGACTAGCCCAGAGTGAGCAGTTCTTC. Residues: CASSSGLAQSEQFF.

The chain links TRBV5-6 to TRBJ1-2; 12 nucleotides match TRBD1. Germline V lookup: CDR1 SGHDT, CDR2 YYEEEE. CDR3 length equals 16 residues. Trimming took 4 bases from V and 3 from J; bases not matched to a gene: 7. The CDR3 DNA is TGTGCCAGCAGCCAGGGGACAGGGGGCCATGACTATGGCTACACCTTC. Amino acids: CASSQGTGGHDYGYTF.

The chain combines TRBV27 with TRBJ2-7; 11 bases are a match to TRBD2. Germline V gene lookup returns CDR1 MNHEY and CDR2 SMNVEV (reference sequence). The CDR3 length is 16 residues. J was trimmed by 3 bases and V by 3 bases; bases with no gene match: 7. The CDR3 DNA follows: TGTGCCAGCAGTTTGTTGACTAGCGGGGCCCTCTACGAGCAGTACTTC. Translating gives CASSLLTSGALYEQYF.

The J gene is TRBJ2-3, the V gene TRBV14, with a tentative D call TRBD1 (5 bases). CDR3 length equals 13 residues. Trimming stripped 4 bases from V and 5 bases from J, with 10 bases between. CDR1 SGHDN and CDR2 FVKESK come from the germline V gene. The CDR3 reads CASSRNTGDTQYF. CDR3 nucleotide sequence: TGTGCCAGCAGCCGGAATACAGGAGATACGCAGTATTTT.

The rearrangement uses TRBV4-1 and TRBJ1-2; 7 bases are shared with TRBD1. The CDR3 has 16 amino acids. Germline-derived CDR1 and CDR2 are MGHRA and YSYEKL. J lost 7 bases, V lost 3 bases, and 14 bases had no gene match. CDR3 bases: TGCGCCAGCAGCCAGGAGGTCGGCAGGGGGTCTCGTGGCTACACCTTC. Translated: CASSQEVGRGSRGYTF.

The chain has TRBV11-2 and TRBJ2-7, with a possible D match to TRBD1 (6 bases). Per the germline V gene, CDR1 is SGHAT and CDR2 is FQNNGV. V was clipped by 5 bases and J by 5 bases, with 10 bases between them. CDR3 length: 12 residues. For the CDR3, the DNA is TGTGCCAGCAGCCACCGACAGGACGAGCAGTACTTC. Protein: CASSHRQDEQYF.

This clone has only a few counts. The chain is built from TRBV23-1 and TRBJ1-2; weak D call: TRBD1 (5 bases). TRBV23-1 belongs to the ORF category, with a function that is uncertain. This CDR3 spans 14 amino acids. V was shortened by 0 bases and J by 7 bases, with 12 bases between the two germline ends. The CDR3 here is CASSQSEGRGGYTF. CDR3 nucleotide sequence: TGCGCCAGCAGTCAATCCGAGGGGAGGGGTGGCTACACCTTC.

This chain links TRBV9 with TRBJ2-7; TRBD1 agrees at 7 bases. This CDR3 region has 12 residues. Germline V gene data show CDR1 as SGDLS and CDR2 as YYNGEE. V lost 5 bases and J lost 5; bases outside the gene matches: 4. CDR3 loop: CASSAGGNEQYF. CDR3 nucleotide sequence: TGTGCCAGCAGTGCAGGGGGAAACGAGCAGTACTTC.

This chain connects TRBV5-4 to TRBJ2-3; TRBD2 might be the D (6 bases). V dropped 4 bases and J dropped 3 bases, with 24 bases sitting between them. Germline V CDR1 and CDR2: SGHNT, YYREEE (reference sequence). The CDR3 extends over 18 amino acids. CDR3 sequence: CASSRYVAGTSMTDTQYF. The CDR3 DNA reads TGTGCCAGCAGCCGTTACGTGGCAGGGACTTCCATGACAGATACGCAGTATTTT.

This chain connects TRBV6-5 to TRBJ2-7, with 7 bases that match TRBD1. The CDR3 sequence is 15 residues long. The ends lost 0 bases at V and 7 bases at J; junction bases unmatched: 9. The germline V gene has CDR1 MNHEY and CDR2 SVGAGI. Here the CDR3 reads CASSYSNMDRREQYF. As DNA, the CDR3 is TGTGCCAGCAGTTACTCGAATATGGACAGGCGGGAGCAGTACTTC.

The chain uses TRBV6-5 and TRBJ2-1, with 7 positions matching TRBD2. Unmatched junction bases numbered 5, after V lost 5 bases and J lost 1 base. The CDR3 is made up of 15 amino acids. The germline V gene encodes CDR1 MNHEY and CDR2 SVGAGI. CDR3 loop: CASSPHGGSYNEQFF. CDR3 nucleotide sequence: TGTGCCAGCAGTCCCCACGGGGGGTCCTACAATGAGCAGTTCTTC.

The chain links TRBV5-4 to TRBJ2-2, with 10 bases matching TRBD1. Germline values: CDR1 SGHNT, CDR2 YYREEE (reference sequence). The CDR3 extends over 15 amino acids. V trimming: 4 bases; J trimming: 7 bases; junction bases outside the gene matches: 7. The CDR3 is CASSRGTGADGELFF. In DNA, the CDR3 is TGTGCCAGCAGCAGGGGGACAGGGGCGGACGGGGAGCTGTTTTTT.

The DNA for the CDR3 is TGTGCCATCAGTGGACCGCGGACAGGGCCAAGGGAGCAGTACTTC. Its protein is CAISGPRTGPREQYF. The rearrangement joins TRBV10-3 to TRBJ2-7, with 8 positions matching TRBD1. Per germline, CDR1 ENHRY and CDR2 SYGVKD. This CDR3 comprises 15 residues. J lost 7 bases, V lost 4 bases, and 12 bases had no gene match.

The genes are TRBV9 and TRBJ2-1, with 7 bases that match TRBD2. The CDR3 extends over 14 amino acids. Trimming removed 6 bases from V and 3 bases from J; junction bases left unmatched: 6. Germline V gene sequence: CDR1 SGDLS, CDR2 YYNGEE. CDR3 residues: CASNAGVVYNEQFF. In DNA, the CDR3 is TGTGCCAGCAACGCGGGGGTCGTCTACAATGAGCAGTTCTTC. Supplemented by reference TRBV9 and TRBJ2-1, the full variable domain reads DSGVTQTPKHLITATGQRVTLRCSPRSGDLSVYWYQQSLDQGLQFLIQYYNGEERAKGNILERFSAQQFPDLHSELNLSSLELGDSALYFCASNAGVVYNEQFFGPGTRLTVL.

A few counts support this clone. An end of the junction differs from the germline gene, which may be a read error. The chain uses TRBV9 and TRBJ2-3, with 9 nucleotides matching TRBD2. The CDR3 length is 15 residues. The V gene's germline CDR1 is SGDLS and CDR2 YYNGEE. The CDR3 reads CASSVAGARTDTQYF. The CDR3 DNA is TGTGCCAGCAGTGTAGCGGGAGCGCGCACAGATACGCAGTATTTT.

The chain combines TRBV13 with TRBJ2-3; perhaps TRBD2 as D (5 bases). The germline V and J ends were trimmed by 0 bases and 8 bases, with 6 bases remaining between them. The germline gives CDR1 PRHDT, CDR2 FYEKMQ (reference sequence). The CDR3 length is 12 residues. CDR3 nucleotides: TGTGCCAGCAGCTTAGGTCGGGGTACGCAGTATTTT. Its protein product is CASSLGRGTQYF. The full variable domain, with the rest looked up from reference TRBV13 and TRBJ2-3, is AAGVIQSPRHLIKEKRETATLKCYPIPRHDTVYWYQQGPGQDPQFLISFYEKMQSDKGSIPDRFSAQQFSDYHSELNMSSLELGDSALYFCASSLGRGTQYFGPGTRLTVL.

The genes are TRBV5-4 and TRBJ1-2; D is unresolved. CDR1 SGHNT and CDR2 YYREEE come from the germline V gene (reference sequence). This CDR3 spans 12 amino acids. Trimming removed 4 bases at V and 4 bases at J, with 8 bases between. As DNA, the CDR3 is TGTGCCAGCAGCGAGACTTCCTATGGCTACACCTTC. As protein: CASSETSYGYTF.